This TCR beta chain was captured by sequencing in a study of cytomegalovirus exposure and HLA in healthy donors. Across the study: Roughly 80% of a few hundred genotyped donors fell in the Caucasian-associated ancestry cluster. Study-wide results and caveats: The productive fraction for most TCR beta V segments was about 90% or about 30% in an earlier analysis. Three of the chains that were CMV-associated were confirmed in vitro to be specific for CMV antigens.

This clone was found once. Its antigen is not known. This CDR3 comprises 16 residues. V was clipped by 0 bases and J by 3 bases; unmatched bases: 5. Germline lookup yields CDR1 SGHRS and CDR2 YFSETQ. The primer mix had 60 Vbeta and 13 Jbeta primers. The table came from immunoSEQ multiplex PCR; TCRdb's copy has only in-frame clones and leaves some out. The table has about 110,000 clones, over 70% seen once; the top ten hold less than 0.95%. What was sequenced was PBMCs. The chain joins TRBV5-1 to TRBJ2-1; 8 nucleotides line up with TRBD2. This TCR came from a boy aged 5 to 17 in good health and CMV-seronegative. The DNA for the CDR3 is TGCGCCAGCAGCTTGGCCTTAGCGGGGAACTACAATGAGCAGTTCTTC. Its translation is CASSLALAGNYNEQFF.